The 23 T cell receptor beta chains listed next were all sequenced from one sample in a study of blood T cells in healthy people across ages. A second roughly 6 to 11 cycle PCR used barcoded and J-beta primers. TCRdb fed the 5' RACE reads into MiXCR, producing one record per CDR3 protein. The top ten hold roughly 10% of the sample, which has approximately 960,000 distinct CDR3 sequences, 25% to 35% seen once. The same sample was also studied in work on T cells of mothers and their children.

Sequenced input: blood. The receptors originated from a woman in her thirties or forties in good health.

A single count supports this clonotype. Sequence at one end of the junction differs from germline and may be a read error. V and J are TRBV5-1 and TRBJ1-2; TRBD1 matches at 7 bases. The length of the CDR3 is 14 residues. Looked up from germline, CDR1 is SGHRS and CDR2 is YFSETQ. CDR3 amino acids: CASSPTGTDYDYTF. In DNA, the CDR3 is TGCGCCAGCAGCCCCACCGGGACAGACTATGACTACACCTTC.

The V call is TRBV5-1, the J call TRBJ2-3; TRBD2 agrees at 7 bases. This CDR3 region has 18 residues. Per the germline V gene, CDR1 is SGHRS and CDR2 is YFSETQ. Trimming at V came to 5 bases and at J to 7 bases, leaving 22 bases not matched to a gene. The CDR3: CASSNQRGEGRFRHTQYF. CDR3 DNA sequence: TGCGCCAGCAGTAACCAGCGTGGGGAGGGGCGCTTTAGACATACGCAGTATTTT.

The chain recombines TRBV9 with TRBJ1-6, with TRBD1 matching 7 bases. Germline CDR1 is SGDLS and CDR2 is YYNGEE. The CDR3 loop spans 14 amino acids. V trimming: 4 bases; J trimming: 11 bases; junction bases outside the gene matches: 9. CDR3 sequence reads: CASSPTRQGTPLHF. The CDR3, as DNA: TGTGCCAGCAGCCCAACACGACAGGGAACACCCCTCCACTTT.

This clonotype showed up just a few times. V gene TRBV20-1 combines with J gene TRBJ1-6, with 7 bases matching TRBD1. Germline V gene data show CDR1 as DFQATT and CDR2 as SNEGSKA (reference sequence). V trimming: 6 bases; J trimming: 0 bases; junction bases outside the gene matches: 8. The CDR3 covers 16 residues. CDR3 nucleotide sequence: TGCAGTGCAGTGGGACAGATGAACTCCTATAATTCACCCCTCCACTTT. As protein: CSAVGQMNSYNSPLHF.

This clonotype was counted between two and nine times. Here the CDR3 reads CASSPGQGMRGYTF. The DNA of the CDR3 is TGTGCCAGCTCCCCCGGACAGGGGATGAGAGGCTACACCTTC. J is TRBJ1-2 and V is TRBV28; 9 positions agree with TRBD1. CDR1 MDHEN and CDR2 SYDVKM come from the germline V gene. The CDR3 sequence is 14 residues long. The V segment lost 8 bases and the J segment 8 bases; nucleotides outside the gene matches: 12.

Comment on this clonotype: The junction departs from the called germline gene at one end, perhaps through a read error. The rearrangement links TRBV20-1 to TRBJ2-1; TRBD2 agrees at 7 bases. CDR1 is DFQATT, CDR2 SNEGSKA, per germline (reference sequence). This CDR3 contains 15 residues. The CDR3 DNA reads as TGCAGTACTAGGGTGGGGGGACTATCCTACAATGAGCAGTTCTTC. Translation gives CSTRVGGLSYNEQFF.

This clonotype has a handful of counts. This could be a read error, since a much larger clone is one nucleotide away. The CDR3 region has the DNA TGTGCCAGCAGGTTGACCGGGGGTGGAGAGCAGTACTTC. Translation gives CASRLTGGGEQYF. The chain is built from TRBV28 and TRBJ2-5, with a tentative D call TRBD2 (6 bases). This CDR3 comprises 13 residues. CDR1 MDHEN and CDR2 SYDVKM come from the germline V gene. The germline V and J ends were trimmed by 6 bases and 11 bases, with 19 bases remaining between them. The full variable domain, rest sourced from reference TRBV28 and TRBJ2-5, is DVKVTQSSRYLVKRTGEKVFLECVQDMDHENMFWYRQDPGLGLRLIYFSYDVKMKEKGDIPEGYSVSREKKERFSLILESASTNQTSMYLCASRLTGGGEQYFGPGTRLLVL.

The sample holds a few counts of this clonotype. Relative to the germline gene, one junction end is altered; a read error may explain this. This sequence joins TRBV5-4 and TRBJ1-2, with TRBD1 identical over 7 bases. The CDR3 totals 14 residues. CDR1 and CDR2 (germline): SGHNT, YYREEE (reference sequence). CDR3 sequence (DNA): TGTGCCAGCAGCTTGGTAACAGGGGAAGTAGGCTGCACCTTC. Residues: CASSLVTGEVGCTF.

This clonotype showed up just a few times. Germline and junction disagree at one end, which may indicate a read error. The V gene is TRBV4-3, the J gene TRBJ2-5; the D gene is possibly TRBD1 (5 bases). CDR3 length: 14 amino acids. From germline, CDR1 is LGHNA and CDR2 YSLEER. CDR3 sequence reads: CAGSQDRGHETQYF. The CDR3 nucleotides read TGCGCCGGCAGCCAAGATCGAGGACACGAGACCCAGTACTTC.

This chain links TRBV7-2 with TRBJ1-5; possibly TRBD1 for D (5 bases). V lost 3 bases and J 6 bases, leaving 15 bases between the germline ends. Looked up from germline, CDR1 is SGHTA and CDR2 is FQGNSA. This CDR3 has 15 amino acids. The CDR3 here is CASSLEGLTSQPQHF. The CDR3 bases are TGTGCCAGCAGCTTGGAGGGGCTGACATCTCAGCCCCAGCATTTT.

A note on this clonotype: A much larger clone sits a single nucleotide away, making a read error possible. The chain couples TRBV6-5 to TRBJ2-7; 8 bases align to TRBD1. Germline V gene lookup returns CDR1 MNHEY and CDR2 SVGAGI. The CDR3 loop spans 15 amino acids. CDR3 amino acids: CASSHSTGVTCEQYF. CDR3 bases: TGTGCCAGCAGTCACTCGACAGGGGTTACCTGCGAGCAGTACTTC.

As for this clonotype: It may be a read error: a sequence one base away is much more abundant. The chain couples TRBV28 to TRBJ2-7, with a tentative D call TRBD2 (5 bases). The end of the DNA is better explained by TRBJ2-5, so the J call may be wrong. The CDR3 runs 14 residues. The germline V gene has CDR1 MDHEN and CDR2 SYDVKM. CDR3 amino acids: CASSFIKGGETQYF. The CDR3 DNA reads TGTGCCAGCAGTTTTATTAAGGGCGGGGAGACCCAGTACTTC.

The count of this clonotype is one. The CDR3 protein is CSVREGPNTEAFF. CDR3 bases: TGCAGTGTTAGGGAGGGACCGAACACTGAAGCTTTCTTT. The chain combines TRBV20-1 with TRBJ1-1, with D possibly TRBD1 on 5 matching bases. Per the germline V gene, CDR1 is DFQATT and CDR2 is SNEGSKA (reference sequence). This CDR3 is 13 amino acids long. V lost 7 bases and J 1 base, leaving 13 bases between the germline ends.

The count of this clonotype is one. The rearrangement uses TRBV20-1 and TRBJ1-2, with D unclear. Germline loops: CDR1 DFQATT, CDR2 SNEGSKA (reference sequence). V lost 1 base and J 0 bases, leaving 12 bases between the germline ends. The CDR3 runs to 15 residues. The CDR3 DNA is TGCAGTGCTAGAGGGGATCCCGGGCCTAACTATGGCTACACCTTC. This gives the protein CSARGDPGPNYGYTF.

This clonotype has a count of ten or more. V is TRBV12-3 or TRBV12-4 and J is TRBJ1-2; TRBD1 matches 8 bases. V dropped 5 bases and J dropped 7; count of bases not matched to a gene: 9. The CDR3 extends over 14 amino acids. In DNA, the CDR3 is TGTGCCAGCAGTCCACCGGGACAGGTGACTGGCTACACCTTC. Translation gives CASSPPGQVTGYTF.

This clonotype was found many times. DNA for the CDR3: TGCAGTGCTAGATTAGCGGGGGCCATCTCTGGGGCCAACGTCCTGACTTTC. It codes for CSARLAGAISGANVLTF. This sequence joins TRBV20-1 and TRBJ2-6; 9 positions match TRBD2. Trimming took 2 bases from V and 0 from J; bases not matched to a gene: 5. CDR3 length: 17 residues. Per the germline V gene, CDR1 is DFQATT and CDR2 is SNEGSKA (reference sequence).

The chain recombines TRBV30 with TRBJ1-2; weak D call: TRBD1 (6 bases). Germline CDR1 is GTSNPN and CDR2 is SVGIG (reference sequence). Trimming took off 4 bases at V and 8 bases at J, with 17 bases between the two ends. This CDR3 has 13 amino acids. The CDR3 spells CAWIPSGHRGYTF. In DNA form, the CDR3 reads TGTGCCTGGATTCCTTCGGGACATCGAGGCTACACCTTC.

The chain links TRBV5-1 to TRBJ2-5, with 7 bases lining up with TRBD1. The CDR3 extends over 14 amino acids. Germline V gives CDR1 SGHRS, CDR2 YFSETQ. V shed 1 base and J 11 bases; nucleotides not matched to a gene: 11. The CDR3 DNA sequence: TGCGCCAGCAGCTTGATCACCAGCCAGGGGGAGCAGTACTTC. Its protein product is CASSLITSQGEQYF. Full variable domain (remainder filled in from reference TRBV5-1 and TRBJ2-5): KAGVTQTPRYLIKTRGQQVTLSCSPISGHRSVSWYQQTPGQGLQFLFEYFSETQRNKGNFPGRFSGRQFSNSRSEMNVSTLELGDSALYLCASSLITSQGEQYFGPGTRLLVL.

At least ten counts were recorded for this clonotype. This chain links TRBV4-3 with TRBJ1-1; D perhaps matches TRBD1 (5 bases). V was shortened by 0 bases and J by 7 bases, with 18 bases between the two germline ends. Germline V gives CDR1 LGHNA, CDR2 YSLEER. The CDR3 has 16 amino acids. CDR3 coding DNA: TGCGCCAGCAGCCAAGATAATGCCCAGGGCTGGAGTGAAGCTTTCTTT. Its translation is CASSQDNAQGWSEAFF.

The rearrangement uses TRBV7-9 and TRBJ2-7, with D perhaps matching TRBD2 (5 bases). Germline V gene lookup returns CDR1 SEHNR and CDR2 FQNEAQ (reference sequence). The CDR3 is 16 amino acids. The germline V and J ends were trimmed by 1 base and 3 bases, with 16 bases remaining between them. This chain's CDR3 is CASSLEGPNEGYEQYF. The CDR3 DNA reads TGTGCCAGCAGCTTAGAGGGCCCGAATGAGGGCTACGAGCAGTACTTC.

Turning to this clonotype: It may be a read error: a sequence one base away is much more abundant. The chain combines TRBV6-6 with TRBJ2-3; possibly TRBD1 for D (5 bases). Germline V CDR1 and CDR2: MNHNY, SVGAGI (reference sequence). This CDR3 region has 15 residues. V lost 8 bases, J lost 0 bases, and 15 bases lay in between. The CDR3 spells CASSQWGYSTDTQYF. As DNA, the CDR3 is TGTGCCAGCTCCCAGTGGGGCTATAGCACAGATACGCAGTATTTT.

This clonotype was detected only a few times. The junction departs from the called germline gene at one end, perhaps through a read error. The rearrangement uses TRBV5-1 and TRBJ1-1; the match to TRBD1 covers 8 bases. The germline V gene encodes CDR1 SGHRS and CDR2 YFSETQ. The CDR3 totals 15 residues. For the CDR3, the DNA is TGCGCCTGCAGAACGGACAGGGCCATGAACACTGAAGCTTTCTTT. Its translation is CACRTDRAMNTEAFF.

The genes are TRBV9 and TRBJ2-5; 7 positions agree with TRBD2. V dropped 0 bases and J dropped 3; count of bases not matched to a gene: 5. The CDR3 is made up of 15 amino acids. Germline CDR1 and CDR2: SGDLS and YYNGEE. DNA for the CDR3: TGTGCCAGCAGCGTAGAAGCGGGGTCCAAAGAGACCCAGTACTTC. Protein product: CASSVEAGSKETQYF.